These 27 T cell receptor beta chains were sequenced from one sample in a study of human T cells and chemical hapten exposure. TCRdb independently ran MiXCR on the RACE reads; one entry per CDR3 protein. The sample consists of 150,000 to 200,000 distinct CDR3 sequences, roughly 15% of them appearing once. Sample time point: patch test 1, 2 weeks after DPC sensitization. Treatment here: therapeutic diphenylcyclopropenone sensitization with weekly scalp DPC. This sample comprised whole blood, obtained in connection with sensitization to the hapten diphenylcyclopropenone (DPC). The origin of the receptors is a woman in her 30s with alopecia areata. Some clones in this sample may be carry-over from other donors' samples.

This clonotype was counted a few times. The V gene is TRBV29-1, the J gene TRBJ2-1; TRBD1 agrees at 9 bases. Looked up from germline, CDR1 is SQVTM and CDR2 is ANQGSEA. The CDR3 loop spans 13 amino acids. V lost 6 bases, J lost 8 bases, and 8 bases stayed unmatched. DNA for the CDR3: TGCAGCGTCCCCGGGACAGGGTTGTATGAGCAGTTCTTC. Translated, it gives CSVPGTGLYEQFF.

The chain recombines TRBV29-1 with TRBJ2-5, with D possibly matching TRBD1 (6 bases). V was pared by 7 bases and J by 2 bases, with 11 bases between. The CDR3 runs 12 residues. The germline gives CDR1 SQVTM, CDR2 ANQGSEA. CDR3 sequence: CSAYTGQETQYF. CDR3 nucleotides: TGCAGCGCATATACAGGGCAAGAGACCCAGTACTTC.

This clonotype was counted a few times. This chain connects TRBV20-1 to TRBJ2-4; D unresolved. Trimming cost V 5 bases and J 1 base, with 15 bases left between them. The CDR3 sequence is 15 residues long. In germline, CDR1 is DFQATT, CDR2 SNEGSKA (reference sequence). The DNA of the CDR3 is TGCAGTGCTGACGACATATTACTGGCCAAAAACATTCAGTACTTC. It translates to CSADDILLAKNIQYF.

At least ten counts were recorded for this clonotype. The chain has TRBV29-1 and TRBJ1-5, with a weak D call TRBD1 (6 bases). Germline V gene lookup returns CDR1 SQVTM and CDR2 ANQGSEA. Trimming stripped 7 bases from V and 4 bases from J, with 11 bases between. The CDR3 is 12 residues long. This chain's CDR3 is CSAKQGNQPQHF. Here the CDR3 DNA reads TGCAGCGCTAAACAGGGTAATCAGCCCCAGCATTTT.

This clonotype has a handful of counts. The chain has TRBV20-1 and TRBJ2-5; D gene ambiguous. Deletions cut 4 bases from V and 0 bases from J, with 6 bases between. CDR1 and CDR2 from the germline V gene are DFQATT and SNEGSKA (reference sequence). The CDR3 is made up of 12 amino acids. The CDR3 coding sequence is TGCAGTGCTACCTCTAACCAAGAGACCCAGTACTTC. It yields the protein CSATSNQETQYF.

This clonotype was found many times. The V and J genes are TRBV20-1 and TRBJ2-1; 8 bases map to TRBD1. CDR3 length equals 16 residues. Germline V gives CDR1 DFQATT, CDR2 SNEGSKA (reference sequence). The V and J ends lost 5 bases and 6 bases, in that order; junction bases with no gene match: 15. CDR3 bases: TGCAGTGCTCAGGGGGCGGAGAGGCGGGCCGGCAATGAGCAGTTCTTC. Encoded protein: CSAQGAERRAGNEQFF.

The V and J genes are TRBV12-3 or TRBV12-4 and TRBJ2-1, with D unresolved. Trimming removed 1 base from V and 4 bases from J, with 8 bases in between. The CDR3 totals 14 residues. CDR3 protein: CASSLGVPYNEQFF. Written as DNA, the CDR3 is TGTGCCAGCAGTTTAGGGGTCCCTTACAATGAGCAGTTCTTC.

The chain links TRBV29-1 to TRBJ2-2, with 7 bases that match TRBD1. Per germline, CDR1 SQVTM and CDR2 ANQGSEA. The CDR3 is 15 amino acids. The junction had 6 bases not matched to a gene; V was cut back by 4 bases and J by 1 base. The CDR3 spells CSVGHRGMNTGELFF. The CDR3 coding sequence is TGCAGCGTTGGGCACAGGGGAATGAACACCGGGGAGCTGTTTTTT.

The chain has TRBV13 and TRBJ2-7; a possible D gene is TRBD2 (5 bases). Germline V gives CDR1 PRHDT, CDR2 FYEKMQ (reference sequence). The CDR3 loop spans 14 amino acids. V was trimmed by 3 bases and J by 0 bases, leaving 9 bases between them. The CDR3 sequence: CASSLSGNSYEQYF. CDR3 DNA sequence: TGTGCCAGCAGCTTGTCCGGGAACTCCTACGAGCAGTACTTC.

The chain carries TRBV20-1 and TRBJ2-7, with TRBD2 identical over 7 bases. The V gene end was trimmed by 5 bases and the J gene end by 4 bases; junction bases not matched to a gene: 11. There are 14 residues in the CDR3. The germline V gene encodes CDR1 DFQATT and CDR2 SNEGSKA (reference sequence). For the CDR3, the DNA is TGCAGTGCTGCCTCATCGGGAGGATCGTACGAGCAGTACTTC. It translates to CSAASSGGSYEQYF.

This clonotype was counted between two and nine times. CDR3 sequence: CASSKPFRLAGTETQYF. As DNA, the CDR3 is TGTGCCAGCAGCAAGCCCTTTCGACTAGCGGGAACAGAGACCCAGTACTTC. This chain joins TRBV21-1 and TRBJ2-5; the table's D call, TRBD2, was not checked against the DNA. TRBV21-1 is marked as a pseudogene. The CDR3 length is 17 residues.

The CDR3 is CASSLQNGGTGELFF. In nucleotides, the CDR3 is TGCGCCAGCAGCTTACAGAATGGGGGCACCGGGGAGCTGTTTTTT. The chain joins TRBV5-1 to TRBJ2-2, with D tentatively TRBD1 or TRBD2 (5 bases each). This CDR3 contains 15 residues. The V gene's germline CDR1 is SGHRS and CDR2 YFSETQ. The V end was cut by 2 bases, the J end by 4 bases, with 12 bases between.

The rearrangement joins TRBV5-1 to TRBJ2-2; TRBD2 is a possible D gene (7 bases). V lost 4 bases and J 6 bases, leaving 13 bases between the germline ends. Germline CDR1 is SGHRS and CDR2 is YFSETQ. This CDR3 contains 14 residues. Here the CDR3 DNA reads TGCGCCAGCAGCCCGGACGGGGGGCCCGGGGAGCTGTTTTTT. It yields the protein CASSPDGGPGELFF.

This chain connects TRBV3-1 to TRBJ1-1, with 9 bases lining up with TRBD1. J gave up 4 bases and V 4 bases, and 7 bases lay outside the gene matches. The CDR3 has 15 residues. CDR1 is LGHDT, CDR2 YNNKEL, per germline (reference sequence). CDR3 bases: TGTGCCAGCAGCCCAATACAGGGGGCTATCACTGAAGCTTTCTTT. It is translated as CASSPIQGAITEAFF.

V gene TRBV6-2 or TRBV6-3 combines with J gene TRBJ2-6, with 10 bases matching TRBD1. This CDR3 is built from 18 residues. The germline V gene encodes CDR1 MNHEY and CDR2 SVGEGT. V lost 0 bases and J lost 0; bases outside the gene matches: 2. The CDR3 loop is CASSYSDRGISGANVLTF. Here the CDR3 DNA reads TGTGCCAGCAGTTACTCGGACAGGGGGATCTCTGGGGCCAACGTCCTGACTTTC.

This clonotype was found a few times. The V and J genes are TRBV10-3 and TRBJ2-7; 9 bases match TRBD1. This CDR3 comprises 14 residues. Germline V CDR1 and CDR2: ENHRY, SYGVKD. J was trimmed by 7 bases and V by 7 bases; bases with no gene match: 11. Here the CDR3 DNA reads TGTGCCATCAACACCGGGACAGGGCGTAGGGAGCAGTACTTC. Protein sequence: CAINTGTGRREQYF.

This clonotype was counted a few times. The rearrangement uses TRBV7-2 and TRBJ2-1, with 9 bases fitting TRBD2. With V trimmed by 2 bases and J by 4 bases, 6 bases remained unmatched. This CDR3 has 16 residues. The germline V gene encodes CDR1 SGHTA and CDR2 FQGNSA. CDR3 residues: CASSLTAGGGYNEQFF. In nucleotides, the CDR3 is TGTGCCAGCAGCTTAACAGCGGGAGGAGGTTACAATGAGCAGTTCTTC.

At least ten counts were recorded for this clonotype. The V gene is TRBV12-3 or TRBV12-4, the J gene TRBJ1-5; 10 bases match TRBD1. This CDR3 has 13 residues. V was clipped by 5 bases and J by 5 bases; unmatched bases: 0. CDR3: CASSGTGDQPQHF. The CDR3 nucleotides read TGTGCCAGCAGTGGGACAGGGGATCAGCCCCAGCATTTT.

CDR3 amino acids: CASSLATGPGADSPLHF. The CDR3 DNA is TGTGCCAGCAGCTTAGCCACCGGGCCAGGAGCGGATTCACCCCTCCACTTT. The chain couples TRBV7-6 to TRBJ1-6, with D unclear. CDR1 is SGHVS, CDR2 FNYEAQ, per germline. V was clipped by 0 bases and J by 8 bases, with 17 bases between them. The CDR3 is 17 amino acids.

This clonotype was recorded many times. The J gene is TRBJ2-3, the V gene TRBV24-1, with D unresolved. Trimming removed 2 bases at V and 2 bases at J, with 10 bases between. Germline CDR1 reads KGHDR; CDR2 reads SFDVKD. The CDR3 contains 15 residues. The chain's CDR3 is CATSDSERTTDTQYF. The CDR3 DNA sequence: TGTGCCACCAGTGATTCGGAGAGGACCACAGATACGCAGTATTTT.

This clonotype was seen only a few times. In DNA, the CDR3 is TGTGCCAGCAGTTACGGTCTGGCCAGCTTCTACAATGAGCAGTTCTTC. Translated, it gives CASSYGLASFYNEQFF. The chain employs TRBV28 and TRBJ2-1; D is ambiguous. The germline CDR1 and CDR2 sequences are MDHEN and SYDVKM. Trimming took off 4 bases at V and 3 bases at J, with 16 bases between the two ends. The CDR3 extends over 16 amino acids.

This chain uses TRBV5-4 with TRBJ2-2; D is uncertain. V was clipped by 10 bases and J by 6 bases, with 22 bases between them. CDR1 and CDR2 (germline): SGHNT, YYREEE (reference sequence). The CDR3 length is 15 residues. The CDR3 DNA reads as TGTGCCTTTCATCCGGAATCCCTTGGTTCCGGGGAGCTGTTTTTT. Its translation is CAFHPESLGSGELFF.

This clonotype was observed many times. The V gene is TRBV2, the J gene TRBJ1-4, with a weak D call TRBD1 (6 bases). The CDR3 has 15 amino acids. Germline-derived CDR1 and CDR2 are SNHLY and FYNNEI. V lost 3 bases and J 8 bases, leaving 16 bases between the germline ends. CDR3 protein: CASSDYRAVREKLFF. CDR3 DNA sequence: TGTGCCAGCAGTGACTACAGGGCTGTTCGGGAAAAACTGTTTTTT.

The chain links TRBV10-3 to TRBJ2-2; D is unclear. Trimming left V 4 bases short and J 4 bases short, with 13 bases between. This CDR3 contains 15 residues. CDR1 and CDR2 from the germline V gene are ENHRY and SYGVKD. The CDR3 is CAISAGEPGTGELFF. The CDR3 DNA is TGTGCCATCAGTGCCGGCGAACCGGGCACCGGGGAGCTGTTTTTT.

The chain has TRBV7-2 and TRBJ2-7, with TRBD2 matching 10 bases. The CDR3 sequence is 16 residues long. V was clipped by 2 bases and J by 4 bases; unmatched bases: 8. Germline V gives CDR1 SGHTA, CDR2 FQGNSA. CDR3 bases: TGTGCCAGCAGCTTACCTCGACTAGCGGGCCCGTACGAGCAGTACTTC. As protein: CASSLPRLAGPYEQYF.

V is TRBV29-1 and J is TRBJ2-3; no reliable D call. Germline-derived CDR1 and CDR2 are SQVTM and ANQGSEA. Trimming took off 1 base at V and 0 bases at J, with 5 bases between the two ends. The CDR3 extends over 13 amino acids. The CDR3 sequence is CSVEVLSTDTQYF. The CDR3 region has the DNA TGCAGCGTTGAAGTTCTCAGCACAGATACGCAGTATTTT.

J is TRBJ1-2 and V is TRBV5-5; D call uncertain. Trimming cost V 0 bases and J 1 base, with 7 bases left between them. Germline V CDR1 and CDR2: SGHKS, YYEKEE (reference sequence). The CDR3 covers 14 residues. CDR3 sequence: CASSLERNNYGYTF. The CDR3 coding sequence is TGTGCCAGCAGCTTGGAACGGAATAACTATGGCTACACCTTC.